The 25 T cell receptor beta chains presented below share a single source sample, sequenced in a study of beta chain features in type 1 diabetes. Expressed TCRB transcripts were sequenced after all isolated RNA was converted to cDNA. Sequenced by immunoSEQ multiplex PCR; TCRdb stores in-frame clones only, minus some. The table has around 340,000 clones, about 20% seen once. The sample comprised naive CD4+ T cells from blood. The receptors originated from a young woman in good health.

CDR3 coding DNA: TGCGCCAGCAGCCAAGGGAGGGCCCACTCTGGGGCCAACGTCCTGACTTTC. This codes for CASSQGRAHSGANVLTF. The gene calls are TRBV4-1 and TRBJ2-6, with D tentatively TRBD2 (6 bases). The CDR3 has 17 amino acids. Germline loops: CDR1 MGHRA, CDR2 YSYEKL. The V and J ends lost 1 base and 0 bases respectively, with 10 bases between them.

This clone has only a few counts. The chain has TRBV7-8 and TRBJ2-3; D gene ambiguous. Between the trimmed V and J ends, which lost 1 base and 5 bases, there was a span of 4 bases. The CDR3 totals 12 residues. In germline, CDR1 is SGHVS, CDR2 FQNEAQ. For the CDR3, the DNA is TGTGCCAGCAGCTTAGATATAGATACGCAGTATTTT. This translates into CASSLDIDTQYF.

The CDR3 DNA follows: TGCGCCAGCAGCTTGGCAGGGATGGGGACCCAGTACTTC. Amino acid sequence: CASSLAGMGTQYF. The chain joins TRBV5-1 to TRBJ2-5; a possible D gene is TRBD1 (5 bases). Trimming removed 0 bases from V and 7 bases from J, with 10 bases in between. Looked up from germline, CDR1 is SGHRS and CDR2 is YFSETQ. The CDR3 extends over 13 amino acids. Full variable domain (rest looked up from reference TRBV5-1 and TRBJ2-5): KAGVTQTPRYLIKTRGQQVTLSCSPISGHRSVSWYQQTPGQGLQFLFEYFSETQRNKGNFPGRFSGRQFSNSRSEMNVSTLELGDSALYLCASSLAGMGTQYFGPGTRLLVL.

This clone turned up a few times. The J gene is TRBJ1-2, the V gene TRBV30; D gene uncertain. The CDR3 runs 13 residues. Germline CDR1 is GTSNPN and CDR2 is SVGIG (reference sequence). Trimming left V 1 base short and J 8 bases short, with 14 bases between. The CDR3 DNA is TGTGCCTGGAGTGACGGTCCACGAGGAGGCTACACCTTC. This sequence encodes CAWSDGPRGGYTF.

This clone was detected many times. The chain joins TRBV9 to TRBJ2-7; a possible D gene is TRBD1 (6 bases). Germline V gene sequence: CDR1 SGDLS, CDR2 YYNGEE. Trimming cost V 1 base and J 3 bases, with 11 bases left between them. The CDR3 consists of 14 residues. CDR3 bases: TGTGCCAGCAGCGTACGGGACACTAACTACGAGCAGTACTTC. Encoded protein: CASSVRDTNYEQYF.

The chain uses TRBV18 and TRBJ1-5; possibly TRBD1 for D (6 bases). The CDR3 is made up of 15 amino acids. Trimming left V 5 bases short and J 2 bases short, with 13 bases between. The germline gives CDR1 KGHSH, CDR2 LQKENI. Here the CDR3 DNA reads TGTGCCAGCTCAGAGGGGGTGTTGGGCAATCAGCCCCAGCATTTT. Its protein product is CASSEGVLGNQPQHF.

This clone occurred a few times. The V call is TRBV10-3, the J call TRBJ1-1, with 12 bases fitting TRBD1. The CDR3 consists of 16 residues. Germline V CDR1 and CDR2: ENHRY, SYGVKD. J was trimmed by 1 base and V by 5 bases; bases with no gene match: 5. The CDR3 DNA is TGTGCCATCAGTCCGGGACAGGGGGCCGGGAACACTGAAGCTTTCTTT. Amino acids: CAISPGQGAGNTEAFF.

This clone occurred a few times. The chain links TRBV29-1 to TRBJ1-1; D is unclear. V was cut by 4 bases and J by 2 bases, with 11 bases left in between. This CDR3 spans 13 amino acids. Germline assignment: CDR1 SQVTM and CDR2 ANQGSEA. CDR3 DNA sequence: TGCAGCGTTGCCCGCAGAAAAAACACTGAAGCTTTCTTT. It encodes CSVARRKNTEAFF.

This chain joins TRBV5-4 and TRBJ2-1; 7 bases map to TRBD1. The germline CDR1 and CDR2 sequences are SGHNT and YYREEE (reference sequence). V gave up 4 bases and J gave up 4 bases; unmatched junction bases: 2. The CDR3 sequence is 13 residues long. The DNA for the CDR3 is TGTGCCAGCAGCCAGGGACAGTACAATGAGCAGTTCTTC. Amino acid sequence: CASSQGQYNEQFF.

The chain links TRBV9 to TRBJ2-1; TRBD2 matches 8 bases. Trimming removed 3 bases from V and 4 bases from J; junction bases left unmatched: 3. The CDR3 loop spans 14 amino acids. Germline V lookup: CDR1 SGDLS, CDR2 YYNGEE. CDR3 bases: TGTGCCAGCAGCGCCCGGGGGGGGTACAATGAGCAGTTCTTC. Protein product: CASSARGGYNEQFF.

This clone was counted ten times or more. Other nucleotide sequences in the sample specify the same CDR3. V is TRBV14 and J is TRBJ1-1; possibly TRBD1 for D (5 bases). CDR3 length equals 13 residues. The germline V gene has CDR1 SGHDN and CDR2 FVKESK. V was shortened by 2 bases and J by 1 base, with 5 bases between the two germline ends. This chain's CDR3 is CASSQQGNTEAFF. The CDR3 nucleotides read TGTGCCAGCAGCCAACAGGGGAACACTGAAGCTTTCTTT.

The chain links TRBV7-9 to TRBJ2-2, with D uncertain. Germline CDR1 SEHNR, CDR2 FQNEAQ (reference sequence). Trimming left V 4 bases short and J 6 bases short, with 6 bases between. The CDR3 spans 12 residues. The CDR3 spells CASSYSPGELFF. CDR3 nucleotides: TGTGCCAGCAGCTATAGCCCCGGGGAGCTGTTTTTT.

The genes are TRBV30 and TRBJ1-5, with D uncertain. The V gene's germline CDR1 is GTSNPN and CDR2 SVGIG (reference sequence). Deletions cut 2 bases from V and 1 base from J, with 12 bases between. The CDR3 has 15 amino acids. The CDR3 nucleotides are TGTGCCTGGAGTAGCCGGGGAGGAAGCAATCAGCCCCAGCATTTT. It yields the protein CAWSSRGGSNQPQHF.

The table lists this clone with a few counts. The chain combines TRBV30 with TRBJ2-5; 8 bases match TRBD1. The better agreement between TRBJ2-7 and the DNA end casts doubt on the J call. Germline CDR1 GTSNPN, CDR2 SVGIG (reference sequence). This CDR3 is built from 11 residues. CDR3 nucleotide sequence: TGTGGCACAGGGGGACCCTACGAGCAGTACTTC. It translates to CGTGGPYEQYF.

The chain joins TRBV7-9 to TRBJ1-2, with D maybe TRBD1 (5 bases). There are 15 residues in the CDR3. Germline V gene data show CDR1 as SEHNR and CDR2 as FQNEAQ (reference sequence). Trimming took off 2 bases at V and 2 bases at J, with 12 bases between the two ends. In DNA form, the CDR3 reads TGTGCCAGCAGCTTAATCATGACAGAGAACTATGGCTACACCTTC. Translation gives CASSLIMTENYGYTF.

This chain links TRBV2 with TRBJ2-1; no definite D call. This CDR3 has 16 residues. V lost 6 bases and J lost 0, with 15 bases in between. Germline CDR1 SNHLY, CDR2 FYNNEI. The CDR3 nucleotides read TGTGCCAGCAGCGACACGGCAGTAAGCTCCTACAATGAGCAGTTCTTC. Its translation: CASSDTAVSSYNEQFF.

The rearrangement joins TRBV30 to TRBJ1-3; possible D gene TRBD1, 5 bases. This CDR3 is built from 13 residues. Germline CDR1 GTSNPN, CDR2 SVGIG (reference sequence). With 4 bases removed from V and 13 bases from J, the gap between germline ends came to 20 bases. CDR3 coding DNA: TGTGCCTGGACCCAACAGGCTGGCTCAGGGATATATTTT. Its translation is CAWTQQAGSGIYF.

CDR3 region: CASRIPPGGGANTGELFF. Written as DNA, the CDR3 is TGTGCCAGCAGAATTCCCCCTGGCGGGGGGGCGAACACCGGGGAGCTGTTTTTT. The chain joins TRBV2 to TRBJ2-2; 9 positions agree with TRBD2. Per germline, CDR1 SNHLY and CDR2 FYNNEI. J was trimmed by 0 bases and V by 6 bases; bases with no gene match: 11. The CDR3 extends over 18 amino acids.

The CDR3 DNA reads TGTGCCAGCAGCAGACTGTCCTACGAGCAGTACTTC. This encodes CASSRLSYEQYF. V is TRBV2 and J is TRBJ2-7; the D is unclear. Germline V gene lookup returns CDR1 SNHLY and CDR2 FYNNEI. Between the trimmed V and J ends, which lost 6 bases and 1 base, there was a span of 7 bases. The CDR3 has 12 residues.

V and J are TRBV4-1 and TRBJ2-1, with 9 nucleotides matching TRBD1. After removal of 1 base from V and 4 bases from J, the junction contained 8 bases not matched to a gene. Germline V gene lookup returns CDR1 MGHRA and CDR2 YSYEKL. The CDR3 consists of 17 residues. CDR3 in DNA: TGCGCCAGCAGCCAAGGGACAGGGGCGAGCCGATACAATGAGCAGTTCTTC. Translating it yields CASSQGTGASRYNEQFF.

This clone was observed a few times. The gene calls are TRBV7-8 and TRBJ2-5; perhaps TRBD2 as D (5 bases). The CDR3 length is 13 residues. Trimming left V 11 bases short and J 1 base short, with 14 bases between. In germline, CDR1 is SGHVS, CDR2 FQNEAQ. The CDR3 region has the DNA TGTGCCGGGAGTACCCTGGGCCAAGAGACCCAGTACTTC. Translated: CAGSTLGQETQYF.

This clone has just one count. The V call is TRBV19, the J call TRBJ1-2; no definite D call. Trimming left V 5 bases short and J 2 bases short, with 21 bases between. CDR1 is LNHDA, CDR2 SQIVND, per germline (reference sequence). The length of the CDR3 is 17 residues. The CDR3 region is CASSRGYYREKNYGYTF. DNA for the CDR3: TGTGCCAGTAGTCGGGGTTATTACCGGGAAAAGAACTATGGCTACACCTTC.

The chain couples TRBV5-5 to TRBJ2-5; TRBD2 matches 7 bases. Germline CDR1 and CDR2: SGHKS and YYEKEE (reference sequence). V was pared by 5 bases and J by 2 bases, with 3 bases of the junction left unmatched. CDR3 length: 13 amino acids. The CDR3 bases are TGTGCCAGCAGTTGGGAGGGGCAAGAGACCCAGTACTTC. Amino acids: CASSWEGQETQYF.

Only a few counts were recorded for this clone. The chain has TRBV4-3 and TRBJ1-1; D is perhaps TRBD1 (5 bases). This CDR3 region has 11 residues. Germline loops: CDR1 LGHNA, CDR2 YSLEER. Trimming pared 5 bases from V and 9 bases from J, leaving 10 bases between. CDR3 DNA sequence: TGCGCCAGCAGCGACAGACAAAAAGCTTTCTTT. This encodes CASSDRQKAFF.

The rearrangement links TRBV29-1 to TRBJ2-7; TRBD2 matches at 8 bases. V lost 0 bases and J lost 3; bases outside the gene matches: 7. Per the germline V gene, CDR1 is SQVTM and CDR2 is ANQGSEA. The CDR3 sequence is 15 residues long. This CDR3 reads CSVEDWSGRDYEQYF. CDR3 nucleotide sequence: TGCAGCGTTGAAGATTGGAGCGGGAGAGACTACGAGCAGTACTTC.